The present T cell receptor beta chain was sequenced within a study of blood T cells in healthy people across ages. The CDR3 spans 17 residues. CDR1 and CDR2 from the germline V gene are SGHVS and FNYEAQ. Trimming removed 5 bases from V and 8 bases from J, with 24 bases in between. This clonotype has just a few counts. The antigen is not known. Sample-barcoded 5' priming and a J-beta primer mix drove a second PCR of about 6 to 12 cycles. TCRdb reprocessed the 5' RACE reads via MiXCR and lists one record per CDR3 protein. The sample holds about 290,000 distinct CDR3 sequences, around 27% seen once. Overall study results and limits: Per million T cells, TCR beta diversity dropped roughly linearly as age increased. With donor CMV status unknown, expanded clonotype changes were possibly confounded.

Total RNA, at least 5.5 micrograms per sample, came from PBMCs. The sequencing input was blood. The chain has TRBV7-6 and TRBJ1-4; D is perhaps TRBD1 (6 bases). The clonotype originates from a woman in her seventies in good health. This CDR3 reads CASSLQGFGAGREKLFF. CDR3 DNA: TGTGCCAGCAGCCTCCAGGGGTTCGGAGCAGGGAGGGAAAAACTGTTTTTT.